The following is a T cell receptor beta chain sequence with its context. The antigen remains unidentified. These data are taken from a study of cytomegalovirus exposure and HLA in healthy donors. Whole-study context: Genotyping of 400 or so donors showed that over 65% belonged to the Caucasian-associated ancestry cluster.

After removal of 4 bases from V and 4 bases from J, the junction contained 12 bases not matched to a gene. This CDR3 spans 17 amino acids. Looked up from germline, CDR1 is MNHEY and CDR2 is SMNVEV (reference sequence). Study-level findings and limits: It was reportedly the case that the classifier diagnosed cytomegalovirus status with high specificity and sensitivity.

PCR amplification relied on 60 Vbeta primers (plus 13 Jbeta primers). The protocol was immunoSEQ multiplex PCR, while the TCRdb copy is restricted to in-frame clones and leaves out a portion. The sample records 150,000 to 200,000 clones, 81% being singletons. The chain links TRBV27 to TRBJ2-1; 8 bases align to TRBD1. This TCR came from a young man in good health and CMV-seronegative. The sequenced sample consisted of PBMCs. CDR3 bases: TGTGCCAGCAGTTCCCTGACGGCAGGGGGCAGGTACAATGAGCAGTTCTTC. Its translation: CASSSLTAGGRYNEQFF.